One sample yielded the 30 T cell receptor beta chains listed below, sequenced in a study of T-cell reconstitution after alpha-beta-depleted transplantation in children. As it was prepared, the TCRbeta library received unique molecular identifiers. One entry per CDR3 protein, called by TCRdb with MiXCR from the PCR reads. The data hold 300,000 to 400,000 distinct CDR3 sequences, with 16% observed a single time. The sequenced sample was PBMCs, mostly from graft donor cells, obtained 360 days after TCRalphabeta/CD19-depleted stem cell transplant. Receptors originate from a male patient aged 2-15 years who had a stem cell transplant for acute lymphoblastic leukemia, so the T cells may come from the graft donor.

This clonotype was recorded at least ten times. The V call is TRBV6-2 or TRBV6-3, the J call TRBJ2-7; unclear D gene. This CDR3 comprises 15 residues. Trimming took 2 bases from V and 3 from J, leaving 14 bases between them. CDR1 is MNHEY, CDR2 SVGEGT, per germline. The CDR3: CASSYNPFADYEQYF. The CDR3 nucleotides read TGTGCCAGCAGTTACAATCCCTTTGCGGACTACGAGCAGTACTTC.

The rearrangement uses TRBV6-5 and TRBJ2-7; D unclear. V shed 3 bases and J shed 7 bases, with 19 bases lying between them. This CDR3 contains 15 residues. Germline values: CDR1 MNHEY, CDR2 SVGAGI. CDR3 in amino acids: CASSYMAQDEGEQYF. The DNA of the CDR3 is TGTGCCAGCAGTTATATGGCCCAGGACGAAGGGGAGCAGTACTTC.

The V gene is TRBV9, the J gene TRBJ2-1; 12 bases are shared with TRBD2. The CDR3 covers 15 residues. V lost 4 bases, J lost 6 bases, and 5 bases stayed unmatched. Germline V gene sequence: CDR1 SGDLS, CDR2 YYNGEE. In DNA, the CDR3 is TGTGCCAGCAGCTCTAGCGGGAGGGCCCTCAATGAGCAGTTCTTC. This sequence encodes CASSSSGRALNEQFF. Variable domain in full (rest from reference TRBV9 and TRBJ2-1): DSGVTQTPKHLITATGQRVTLRCSPRSGDLSVYWYQQSLDQGLQFLIQYYNGEERAKGNILERFSAQQFPDLHSELNLSSLELGDSALYFCASSSSGRALNEQFFGPGTRLTVL.

This clonotype was picked up a small number of times. J is TRBJ2-7 and V is TRBV18; no clear D. V shed 1 base and J shed 2 bases, with 6 bases lying between them. The germline CDR1 and CDR2 sequences are KGHSH and LQKENI. The CDR3 is 13 amino acids. The CDR3 nucleotides read TGTGCCAGCTCACCACACCCTACCTACGAGCAGTACTTC. Translated, it gives CASSPHPTYEQYF.

This clonotype was counted between two and nine times. The V gene is TRBV9, the J gene TRBJ2-1; D remains unclear. CDR3 length equals 15 residues. Trimming removed 1 base at V and 0 bases at J, with 8 bases between. Germline V lookup: CDR1 SGDLS, CDR2 YYNGEE. The CDR3, as DNA: TGTGCCAGCAGCGTAAGACTTGCCTCCTACAATGAGCAGTTCTTC. Encoded protein: CASSVRLASYNEQFF.

This clonotype has ten or more counts. This rearrangement joins TRBV29-1 to TRBJ2-3, with 8 bases identical to TRBD1. CDR1 SQVTM and CDR2 ANQGSEA come from the germline V gene. CDR3 length equals 14 residues. The ends lost 3 bases at V and 5 bases at J; junction bases unmatched: 7. The CDR3 is CSVDRGHRIDTQYF. For the CDR3, the DNA is TGCAGCGTTGACAGGGGGCACAGGATAGATACGCAGTATTTT.

The J gene is TRBJ1-4, the V gene TRBV27, with 7 bases that match TRBD1. CDR1 is MNHEY, CDR2 SMNVEV, per germline (reference sequence). CDR3 length: 16 residues. Trimming removed 4 bases from V and 8 bases from J; junction bases left unmatched: 13. The CDR3 DNA reads as TGTGCCAGCAGTTCCCTGAAGACAGGGCTGCGGGAAAAACTGTTTTTT. This translates into CASSSLKTGLREKLFF. The full variable domain, in which reference TRBV27 and TRBJ1-4 provide the parts outside the CDR3, is EAQVTQNPRYLITVTGKKLTVTCSQNMNHEYMSWYRQDPGLGLRQIYYSMNVEVTDKGDVPEGYKVSRKEKRNFPLILESPSPNQTSLYFCASSSLKTGLREKLFFGSGTQLSVL.

A few counts support this clonotype. The rearrangement uses TRBV12-3 or TRBV12-4 and TRBJ2-4; D is possibly TRBD1 (6 bases). The CDR3 is made up of 15 amino acids. The V gene lost 8 bases and the J gene lost 1 base, with 15 bases spanning the gap. The CDR3 loop reads CASATGMGAKNIQYF. Here the CDR3 DNA reads TGTGCCAGCGCCACAGGGATGGGGGCCAAAAACATTCAGTACTTC.

This clonotype was seen a few times. The chain recombines TRBV6-2 or TRBV6-3 with TRBJ2-3, with D possibly being TRBD1 (6 bases). V lost 7 bases and J 1 base, leaving 15 bases between the germline ends. CDR3 length equals 15 residues. CDR1 and CDR2 from the germline V gene are MNHEY and SVGEGT. CDR3 nucleotides: TGTGCCAGCAATATGAGACAGGTTCGCACAGATACGCAGTATTTT. This translates into CASNMRQVRTDTQYF.

In its sample, this clonotype was seen a few times. This rearrangement joins TRBV2 to TRBJ2-1; D gene ambiguous. Germline CDR1 and CDR2: SNHLY and FYNNEI. V was pared by 8 bases and J by 8 bases, with 19 bases between. There are 14 residues in the CDR3. In nucleotides, the CDR3 is TGTGCCAGCCCTCCTCATCCGGGTGTCCATGAGCAGTTCTTC. It is translated as CASPPHPGVHEQFF.

The chain couples TRBV5-1 to TRBJ2-7, with a possible D match to TRBD1 (7 bases). The germline V and J ends were trimmed by 4 bases and 7 bases, with 15 bases remaining between them. Looked up from germline, CDR1 is SGHRS and CDR2 is YFSETQ. This CDR3 is built from 13 residues. The CDR3 DNA reads as TGCGCCAGCAGCGGCGGGACAGTGGGGGAGCAGTACTTC. Its protein is CASSGGTVGEQYF.

The chain couples TRBV4-1 to TRBJ2-2; the D is unclear. The CDR3 spans 14 residues. Trimming left V 4 bases short and J 4 bases short, with 10 bases between. Germline V gene data show CDR1 as MGHRA and CDR2 as YSYEKL. The CDR3 protein is CASSPPRVTGELFF. Here the CDR3 DNA reads TGCGCCAGCAGCCCCCCTAGGGTCACCGGGGAGCTGTTTTTT.

This clonotype was detected only a few times. The rearrangement uses TRBV4-2 and TRBJ1-1; 7 positions match TRBD1. V was pared by 4 bases and J by 1 base, with 6 bases of the junction left unmatched. The CDR3 consists of 15 residues. Germline CDR1 reads LGHNA; CDR2 reads YNFKEQ. In DNA, the CDR3 is TGTGCCAGCAGCCGGACAGGAGCCCCGAACACTGAAGCTTTCTTT. As protein: CASSRTGAPNTEAFF.

The J gene is TRBJ2-5, the V gene TRBV24-1, with D possibly matching TRBD1 (7 bases). Trimming removed 4 bases at V and 0 bases at J, with 23 bases between. This CDR3 spans 19 amino acids. Germline lookup yields CDR1 KGHDR and CDR2 SFDVKD. The CDR3 spells CATSDTGERRELYQETQYF. The CDR3 DNA is TGTGCCACCAGTGACACAGGGGAGAGGCGGGAATTGTACCAAGAGACCCAGTACTTC.

This clonotype was counted only a few times. J is TRBJ2-7 and V is TRBV7-2, with a possible D match to TRBD1 (6 bases). CDR3 length: 14 amino acids. Trimming cost V 0 bases and J 5 bases, with 11 bases left between them. Germline CDR1 is SGHTA and CDR2 is FQGNSA. The DNA for the CDR3 is TGTGCCAGCAGCTTAGCCACAGGGCTGAACGAGCAGTACTTC. Its protein product is CASSLATGLNEQYF.

This clonotype has just a few counts. The chain carries TRBV6-2 or TRBV6-3 and TRBJ1-5, with 7 bases fitting TRBD1. CDR1 is MNHEY, CDR2 SVGEGT, per germline. The CDR3 is 20 amino acids. After removal of 4 bases from V and 2 bases from J, the junction contained 20 bases not matched to a gene. The CDR3 protein is CASSSRPGQRVYVRNQPQHF. In DNA, the CDR3 is TGTGCCAGCAGTTCCCGACCGGGACAGAGGGTTTATGTGCGCAATCAGCCCCAGCATTTT.

This clonotype has a handful of counts. The V gene is TRBV24-1, the J gene TRBJ2-5, with TRBD2 matching 11 bases. V lost 4 bases to trimming and J lost 2 bases; unmatched junction nucleotides: 17. Germline loops: CDR1 KGHDR, CDR2 SFDVKD. The CDR3 runs 20 residues. The CDR3: CATSELTGMASGRHQETQYF. The CDR3 nucleotides are TGTGCCACCAGTGAACTTACAGGGATGGCTAGCGGGAGGCATCAAGAGACCCAGTACTTC.

This clonotype was found many times. The V call is TRBV27, the J call TRBJ2-2; 14 positions match TRBD2. This CDR3 is 18 amino acids long. Looked up from germline, CDR1 is MNHEY and CDR2 is SMNVEV (reference sequence). Losses at the gene ends were 6 bases for V and 6 bases for J; bases not matched to a gene: 12. In nucleotides, the CDR3 is TGTGCCAGCAGCCGGACTAGCGGGAGGCCGAGTCTGTCCGGGGAGCTGTTTTTT. Translating it yields CASSRTSGRPSLSGELFF.

This clonotype was recorded once. The CDR3 DNA reads TGCAGTGCTCTCCTCCTAGCGGGAGCGACCTACAATGAGCAGTTCTTC. As protein: CSALLLAGATYNEQFF. The V gene is TRBV20-1, the J gene TRBJ2-1; 10 nucleotides agree with TRBD2. Germline CDR1 reads DFQATT; CDR2 reads SNEGSKA (reference sequence). The CDR3 length is 16 residues. Losses at the gene ends were 5 bases for V and 2 bases for J; bases not matched to a gene: 9.

This clonotype was observed a few times. The chain has TRBV5-1 and TRBJ2-3; tentatively, D is TRBD2 (5 bases). CDR3 length: 17 residues. Germline V gene sequence: CDR1 SGHRS, CDR2 YFSETQ. Trimming removed 0 bases from V and 3 bases from J, with 17 bases in between. For the CDR3, the DNA is TGCGCCAGCAGCTTGGTCCCCCCAGACGGCGGGACAGATACGCAGTATTTT. Protein product: CASSLVPPDGGTDTQYF.

The J gene is TRBJ2-7, the V gene TRBV7-9; 10 bases are a match to TRBD2. Trimming removed 5 bases from V and 0 bases from J; junction bases left unmatched: 10. The germline CDR1 and CDR2 sequences are SEHNR and FQNEAQ (reference sequence). The CDR3 runs to 17 residues. The CDR3 loop reads CASSPRLAGPSSYEQYF. CDR3 DNA sequence: TGTGCCAGCAGCCCTCGACTAGCGGGTCCCAGCTCCTACGAGCAGTACTTC. Using reference TRBV7-9 and TRBJ2-7 for the parts outside the CDR3, the full variable domain is DTGVSQNPRHKITKRGQNVTFRCDPISEHNRLYWYRQTLGQGPEFLTYFQNEAQLEKSRLLSDRFSAERPKGSFSTLEIQRTEQGDSAMYLCASSPRLAGPSSYEQYFGPGTRLTVT.

The rearrangement joins TRBV7-9 to TRBJ2-2, with 7 bases aligning to TRBD1. Trimming removed 5 bases from V and 3 bases from J; junction bases left unmatched: 9. The CDR3 length is 16 residues. The V gene's germline CDR1 is SEHNR and CDR2 FQNEAQ (reference sequence). The CDR3 DNA follows: TGTGCCAGCAGCATCCAAAGGGGGCCGGACACCGGGGAGCTGTTTTTT. This codes for CASSIQRGPDTGELFF.

The genes are TRBV5-1 and TRBJ2-1; D is perhaps TRBD2 (6 bases). The CDR3 totals 15 residues. The ends were cut back, 0 bases at V and 4 bases at J, with 11 bases in the middle. Germline CDR1 SGHRS, CDR2 YFSETQ. The CDR3 sequence is CASSLAGLNYNEQFF. The CDR3, as DNA: TGCGCCAGCAGCTTGGCGGGACTTAATTACAATGAGCAGTTCTTC.

On this clonotype: Possible read error: a much larger clone is one base away. The chain is built from TRBV5-6 and TRBJ2-3; D not certain. This CDR3 contains 13 residues. Trimming stripped 2 bases from V and 1 base from J, with 5 bases between. The V gene's germline CDR1 is SGHDT and CDR2 YYEEEE. The CDR3: CASSFQRTDTQYF. The CDR3 DNA reads as TGTGCCAGCAGCTTCCAGCGCACAGATACGCAGTATTTT.

This clonotype was detected a few times. The chain uses TRBV4-2 and TRBJ1-6; tentative D call: TRBD1 (5 bases). Germline V CDR1 and CDR2: LGHNA, YNFKEQ. Between the trimmed V and J ends, which lost 3 bases and 0 bases, there was a span of 12 bases. There are 17 residues in the CDR3. The CDR3 sequence is CASSHGATSSYNSPLHF. The DNA of the CDR3 is TGTGCCAGCAGCCATGGGGCAACGAGCTCCTATAATTCACCCCTCCACTTT.

The chain couples TRBV6-4 to TRBJ2-1; D possibly matches TRBD1 or TRBD2 (5 bases each). Trimming removed 5 bases at V and 4 bases at J, with 24 bases between. Germline CDR1 and CDR2: MRHNA and SNTAGT. The CDR3 has 18 amino acids. Written as DNA, the CDR3 is TGTGCCAGCAGTCCCGGGACCCACCAAGGGGCCCCTTACAATGAGCAGTTCTTC. Its protein is CASSPGTHQGAPYNEQFF.

This clonotype was counted between two and nine times. The chain recombines TRBV4-3 with TRBJ2-1; 10 positions agree with TRBD2. Germline CDR1 and CDR2: LGHNA and YSLEER. The CDR3 runs to 15 residues. V shed 1 base, J shed 8 bases, and the junction held 5 bases outside the gene matches. This chain's CDR3 is CASSQVLAGEDEQFF. The CDR3 nucleotides are TGCGCCAGCAGCCAAGTGCTAGCGGGAGAGGATGAGCAGTTCTTC.

A few counts support this clonotype. The chain uses TRBV12-3 or TRBV12-4 and TRBJ1-5; D possibly corresponds to TRBD1 (6 bases). CDR3 length: 15 amino acids. Trimming pared 3 bases from V and 4 bases from J, leaving 13 bases between. The DNA for the CDR3 is TGTGCCAGCAGTTTCTTTCGGCAGGGGAATCAGCCCCAGCATTTT. It specifies CASSFFRQGNQPQHF.

There are a few counts of this clonotype. The chain combines TRBV20-1 with TRBJ2-4; 9 bases align to TRBD2. There are 16 residues in the CDR3. Germline-derived CDR1 and CDR2 are DFQATT and SNEGSKA (reference sequence). The ends lost 4 bases at V and 1 base at J; junction bases unmatched: 8. The CDR3 region has the DNA TGCAGTGCTAACCCCCCGGGACTAGCTGCCAAAAACATTCAGTACTTC. This gives the protein CSANPPGLAAKNIQYF.

The rearrangement joins TRBV7-6 to TRBJ2-7; D remains ambiguous. The CDR3 runs to 16 residues. V was cut by 6 bases and J by 5 bases, with 23 bases left in between. Germline CDR1 SGHVS, CDR2 FNYEAQ. The CDR3 here is CASRLSIWSVLDEQYF. CDR3 coding DNA: TGTGCCAGCAGATTATCCATTTGGAGTGTTCTCGACGAGCAGTACTTC.